These 23 T cell receptor beta chains share one sample of origin, sequenced in a study of blood T cell repertoires in COVID-19. Sequenced by immunoSEQ multiplex PCR; TCRdb stores in-frame clones only, minus some. Of about 74,000 clones detected, almost 85% appear once; the ten largest clones hold 36%. The sequenced sample was peripheral blood. The receptor source for this set is a man between 65 and 79 years old with acute or convalescent COVID-19.

As DNA, the CDR3 is TGTGCCAGTAGTACCCCGGGACAGGGGGCCGAGACCCAGTACTTC. Translated: CASSTPGQGAETQYF. This chain links TRBV19 with TRBJ2-5, with 12 bases fitting TRBD1. CDR1 is LNHDA, CDR2 SQIVND, per germline (reference sequence). CDR3 size: 15 residues. Trimming removed 4 bases from V and 5 bases from J; junction bases left unmatched: 5.

This chain connects TRBV6-1 to TRBJ2-1, with 9 nucleotides matching TRBD1. CDR1 is MNHNS and CDR2 is SASEGT in the germline V gene. Losses at the gene ends were 5 bases for V and 7 bases for J; bases not matched to a gene: 9. The CDR3 has 15 amino acids. The CDR3 protein is CASSQPGQGKNEQFF. The CDR3 nucleotides read TGTGCCAGCAGTCAACCGGGACAGGGAAAGAATGAGCAGTTCTTC.

J is TRBJ1-1 and V is TRBV19; 8 positions match TRBD1. The CDR3 consists of 15 residues. Losses at the gene ends were 5 bases for V and 4 bases for J; bases not matched to a gene: 9. Germline lookup yields CDR1 LNHDA and CDR2 SQIVND (reference sequence). CDR3 residues: CASSPRQGTSTEAFF. The DNA for the CDR3 is TGTGCCAGTAGTCCAAGACAGGGGACCTCCACTGAAGCTTTCTTT.

J is TRBJ2-5 and V is TRBV7-8; D unclear. Looked up from germline, CDR1 is SGHVS and CDR2 is FQNEAQ. V shed 2 bases and J shed 1 base, with 8 bases lying between them. The CDR3 spans 14 residues. For the CDR3, the DNA is TGTGCCAGCAGCTTACGTCCCTCCCAAGAGACCCAGTACTTC. Its protein product is CASSLRPSQETQYF.

The V call is TRBV5-4, the J call TRBJ2-5; D might be TRBD2 (6 bases). V was trimmed by 3 bases and J by 5 bases, leaving 26 bases between them. The germline V gene encodes CDR1 SGHNT and CDR2 YYREEE (reference sequence). There are 18 residues in the CDR3. Written as DNA, the CDR3 is TGTGCCAGCAGCTCTGGATCCACGCGGGGTACTAGTACGGAGACCCAGTACTTC. Translation: CASSSGSTRGTSTETQYF.

This chain links TRBV11-2 with TRBJ2-7; the D gene is possibly TRBD2 (5 bases). V was pared by 2 bases and J by 6 bases, with 11 bases between. Looked up from germline, CDR1 is SGHAT and CDR2 is FQNNGV. CDR3 size: 13 residues. The CDR3 spells CASSLILGVEQYF. The CDR3 bases are TGTGCCAGCAGCTTAATACTCGGGGTCGAGCAGTACTTC.

This chain connects TRBV24-1 to TRBJ2-7, with 7 bases matching TRBD2. Trimming removed 4 bases from V and 2 bases from J; junction bases left unmatched: 7. The CDR3 has 15 residues. CDR1 is KGHDR and CDR2 is SFDVKD in the germline V gene. The CDR3 spells CATSDRTSNPYEQYF. Written as DNA, the CDR3 is TGTGCCACCAGTGACCGGACTAGTAATCCCTACGAGCAGTACTTC.

The gene calls are TRBV19 and TRBJ2-2; a possible D gene is TRBD2 (6 bases). Between the trimmed V and J ends, which lost 10 bases and 5 bases, there was a span of 14 bases. CDR3 length: 13 amino acids. Per the germline V gene, CDR1 is LNHDA and CDR2 is SQIVND (reference sequence). The CDR3 sequence: CAIRRRETGELFF. The CDR3 nucleotides read TGTGCCATCCGGCGGAGGGAGACCGGGGAGCTGTTTTTT. Supplemented by reference TRBV19 and TRBJ2-2, the full variable domain reads DGGITQSPKYLFRKEGQNVTLSCEQNLNHDAMYWYRQDPGQGLRLIYYSQIVNDFQKGDIAEGYSVSREKKESFPLTVTSAQKNPTAFYLCAIRRRETGELFFGEGSRLTVL.

This chain joins TRBV2 and TRBJ1-5, with D possibly TRBD1 on 5 matching bases. From germline, CDR1 is SNHLY and CDR2 FYNNEI. Trimming stripped 6 bases from V and 0 bases from J, with 12 bases between. The CDR3 totals 15 residues. The CDR3 is CASSLETDSNQPQHF. CDR3 nucleotide sequence: TGTGCCAGCAGCCTAGAGACAGATAGCAATCAGCCCCAGCATTTT.

The J gene is TRBJ2-1, the V gene TRBV9; 11 bases are a match to TRBD2. CDR1 and CDR2 from the germline V gene are SGDLS and YYNGEE. J gave up 6 bases and V 0 bases, and 11 bases lay outside the gene matches. The length of the CDR3 is 18 residues. CDR3 sequence: CASSVANSGRVVGNEQFF. The CDR3 region has the DNA TGTGCCAGCAGCGTAGCGAATAGCGGGAGGGTGGTCGGCAATGAGCAGTTCTTC.

This chain uses TRBV11-2 with TRBJ2-5; D perhaps matches TRBD2 (7 bases). Trimming took 1 base from V and 5 from J, leaving 14 bases between them. The CDR3 has 15 amino acids. The germline V gene has CDR1 SGHAT and CDR2 FQNNGV. The CDR3 loop is CASSLVGGGRETQYF. The CDR3 bases are TGTGCCAGCAGCTTAGTGGGAGGGGGAAGGGAGACCCAGTACTTC.

The chain combines TRBV10-1 with TRBJ2-7; D might be TRBD2 (6 bases). V lost 2 bases, J lost 2 bases, and 10 bases lay in between. Germline CDR1 reads WNHNN; CDR2 reads SYGVQD (reference sequence). This CDR3 has 14 residues. The CDR3 sequence is CASSEGGTAYEQYF. The CDR3 nucleotides are TGCGCCAGCAGTGAGGGGGGGACGGCCTACGAGCAGTACTTC.

The rearrangement joins TRBV27 to TRBJ2-2; 12 nucleotides line up with TRBD2. Trimming at V came to 6 bases and at J to 6 bases, leaving 2 bases not matched to a gene. Germline lookup yields CDR1 MNHEY and CDR2 SMNVEV (reference sequence). CDR3 length equals 14 residues. CDR3 in amino acids: CASRLAGGAGELFF. CDR3 DNA sequence: TGTGCCAGCAGACTAGCGGGAGGCGCCGGGGAGCTGTTTTTT.

CDR3 nucleotides: TGTGCCAGTAGTATAGGGGTCCGCAGGGGTAGCAATCAGCCCCAGCATTTT. Translation: CASSIGVRRGSNQPQHF. The rearrangement joins TRBV19 to TRBJ1-5, with D possibly TRBD1 on 6 matching bases. The V and J ends lost 1 base and 0 bases respectively, with 13 bases between them. Germline CDR1 and CDR2: LNHDA and SQIVND (reference sequence). This CDR3 comprises 17 residues.

The J gene is TRBJ1-1, the V gene TRBV11-2, with D tentatively TRBD1 (6 bases). The CDR3 is 11 amino acids. Germline lookup yields CDR1 SGHAT and CDR2 FQNNGV. The V end was cut by 3 bases, the J end by 11 bases, with 10 bases between. CDR3 sequence reads: CASSLDSLAFF. The CDR3 region has the DNA TGTGCCAGCAGCTTGGACAGTCTGGCTTTCTTT. Variable domain in full (rest from reference TRBV11-2 and TRBJ1-1): EAGVAQSPRYKIIEKRQSVAFWCNPISGHATLYWYQQILGQGPKLLIQFQNNGVVDDSQLPKDRFSAERLKGVDSTLKIQPAKLEDSAVYLCASSLDSLAFFGQGTRLTVV.

The chain uses TRBV14 and TRBJ2-1, with 15 nucleotides matching TRBD2. Per germline, CDR1 SGHDN and CDR2 FVKESK. With V trimmed by 4 bases and J by 8 bases, 9 bases remained unmatched. The length of the CDR3 is 17 residues. The CDR3 sequence: CASSLRTSGRGMDEQFF. In DNA form, the CDR3 reads TGTGCCAGCAGCCTCCGGACTAGCGGGAGGGGTATGGATGAGCAGTTCTTC. The full variable domain, in which reference TRBV14 and TRBJ2-1 provide the parts outside the CDR3, is EAGVTQFPSHSVIEKGQTVTLRCDPISGHDNLYWYRRVMGKEIKFLLHFVKESKQDESGMPNNRFLAERTGGTYSTLKVQPAELEDSGVYFCASSLRTSGRGMDEQFFGPGTRLTVL.

In its sample, this clone was seen a few times. The chain has TRBV3-1 (or the pseudogene TRBV3-2) and TRBJ2-7, with 12 bases lining up with TRBD2. The CDR3 totals 16 residues. Per germline, CDR1 LGHDT and CDR2 YNNKEL (reference sequence). J was trimmed by 1 base and V by 3 bases; bases with no gene match: 4. The CDR3 protein is CASSHALAGGSYEQYF. The CDR3 DNA sequence: TGTGCCAGCAGCCACGCACTAGCGGGAGGATCCTACGAGCAGTACTTC.

The chain carries TRBV7-9 and TRBJ2-2; no definite D call. CDR1 and CDR2 (germline): SEHNR, FQNEAQ (reference sequence). The V and J ends lost 2 bases and 7 bases respectively, with 8 bases between them. The CDR3 has 13 residues. The CDR3 loop reads CASSLSVIGELFF. CDR3 DNA sequence: TGTGCCAGCAGCTTATCGGTGATCGGGGAGCTGTTTTTT.

The chain combines TRBV5-1 with TRBJ2-7; TRBD1 is a possible D gene (6 bases). V gave up 4 bases and J gave up 5 bases, with 13 bases separating them. CDR1 and CDR2 from the germline V gene are SGHRS and YFSETQ. CDR3 length equals 13 residues. In DNA, the CDR3 is TGCGCCAGCAGCGTAACAGGGTACGACGAGCAGTACTTC. It codes for CASSVTGYDEQYF.

The CDR3 nucleotides are TGTGCCAGCAGTCCCCAGGCCCCAGGGCCCTCTGGAAACACCATATATTTT. Residues: CASSPQAPGPSGNTIYF. This chain links TRBV6-6 with TRBJ1-3; a possible D gene is TRBD1 (5 bases). The CDR3 has 17 residues. V lost 5 bases and J lost 0, with 17 bases in between. Germline V lookup: CDR1 MNHNY, CDR2 SVGAGI (reference sequence).

The chain carries TRBV5-1 and TRBJ1-1, with 8 positions matching TRBD1. Germline V gene lookup returns CDR1 SGHRS and CDR2 YFSETQ. With 4 bases clipped from V and 3 bases from J, the junction kept 8 bases outside the gene matches. This CDR3 spans 15 amino acids. The CDR3 sequence: CASSRGQGKDTEAFF. The CDR3 nucleotides are TGCGCCAGCAGCCGCGGACAGGGTAAGGACACTGAAGCTTTCTTT.

This chain joins TRBV6-4 and TRBJ1-1; 7 bases fit TRBD1. J gave up 1 base and V 5 bases, and 4 bases lay outside the gene matches. Germline CDR1 reads MRHNA; CDR2 reads SNTAGT. This CDR3 spans 14 amino acids. This CDR3 reads CASSSGQENTEAFF. Here the CDR3 DNA reads TGTGCCAGCAGTTCCGGACAGGAGAACACTGAAGCTTTCTTT.

This clone was picked up one time. The chain combines TRBV19 with TRBJ2-7; TRBD2 aligns across 10 bases. From germline, CDR1 is LNHDA and CDR2 SQIVND (reference sequence). This CDR3 comprises 16 residues. J was trimmed by 0 bases and V by 6 bases; bases with no gene match: 8. CDR3 DNA sequence: TGTGCCAGTAGCCGTCCGCCTAGCGGGAGCTCCTACGAGCAGTACTTC. Amino acid sequence: CASSRPPSGSSYEQYF. Full variable domain (outside the CDR3, taken from reference TRBV19 and TRBJ2-7): DGGITQSPKYLFRKEGQNVTLSCEQNLNHDAMYWYRQDPGQGLRLIYYSQIVNDFQKGDIAEGYSVSREKKESFPLTVTSAQKNPTAFYLCASSRPPSGSSYEQYFGPGTRLTVT.